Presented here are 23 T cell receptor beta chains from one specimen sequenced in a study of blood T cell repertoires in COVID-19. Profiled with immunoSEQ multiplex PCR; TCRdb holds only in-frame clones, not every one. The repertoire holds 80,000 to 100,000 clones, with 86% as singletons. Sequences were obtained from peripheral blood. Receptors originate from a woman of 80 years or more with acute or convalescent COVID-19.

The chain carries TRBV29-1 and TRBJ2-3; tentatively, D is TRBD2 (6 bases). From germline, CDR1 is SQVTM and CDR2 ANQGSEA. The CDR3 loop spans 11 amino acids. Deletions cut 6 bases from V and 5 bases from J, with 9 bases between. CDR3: CSVLGGDTQYF. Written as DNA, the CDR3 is TGCAGCGTCTTGGGGGGAGATACGCAGTATTTT.

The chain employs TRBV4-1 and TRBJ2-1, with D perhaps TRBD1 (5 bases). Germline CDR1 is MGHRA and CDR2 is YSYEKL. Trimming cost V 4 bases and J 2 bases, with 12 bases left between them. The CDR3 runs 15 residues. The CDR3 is CASSRGRTTYNEQFF. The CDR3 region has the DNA TGCGCCAGCAGCCGGGGCCGCACAACCTACAATGAGCAGTTCTTC.

This CDR3 is CAWSADSFNQPQHF. The CDR3 DNA is TGTGCCTGGAGTGCCGACAGTTTCAATCAGCCCCAGCATTTT. This chain joins TRBV30 and TRBJ1-5; D might be TRBD1 (5 bases). Germline CDR1 and CDR2: GTSNPN and SVGIG (reference sequence). CDR3 size: 14 residues. V lost 1 base, J lost 3 bases, and 10 bases lay in between.

CDR3 amino acids: CASSGGGQQGTYGYTF. The CDR3 DNA sequence: TGTGCCAGCAGCGGAGGAGGACAACAGGGGACCTATGGCTACACCTTC. The V call is TRBV5-4, the J call TRBJ1-2; TRBD1 aligns across 7 bases. The V gene's germline CDR1 is SGHNT and CDR2 YYREEE (reference sequence). The V gene end was trimmed by 4 bases and the J gene end by 4 bases; junction bases not matched to a gene: 13. The CDR3 is 16 amino acids.

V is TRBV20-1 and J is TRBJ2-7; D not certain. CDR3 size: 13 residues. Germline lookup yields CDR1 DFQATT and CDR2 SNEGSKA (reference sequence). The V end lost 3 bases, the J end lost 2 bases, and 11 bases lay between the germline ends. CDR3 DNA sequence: TGCAGTGCTAGTCGGCAGACAACCTACGAGCAGTACTTC. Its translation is CSASRQTTYEQYF.

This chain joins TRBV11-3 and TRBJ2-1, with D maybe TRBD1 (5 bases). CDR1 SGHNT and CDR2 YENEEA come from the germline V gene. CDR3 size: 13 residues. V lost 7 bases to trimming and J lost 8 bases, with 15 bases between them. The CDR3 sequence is CASNKGTGYEQFF. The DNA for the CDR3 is TGTGCCAGCAACAAAGGAACAGGATATGAGCAGTTCTTC.

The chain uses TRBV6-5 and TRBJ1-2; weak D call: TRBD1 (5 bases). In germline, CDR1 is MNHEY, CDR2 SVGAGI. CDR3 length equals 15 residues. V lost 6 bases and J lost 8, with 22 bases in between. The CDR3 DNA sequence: TGTGCCAGCAGCTCCTCGACTTTAGGGGTATCGGGCTACACCTTC. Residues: CASSSSTLGVSGYTF.

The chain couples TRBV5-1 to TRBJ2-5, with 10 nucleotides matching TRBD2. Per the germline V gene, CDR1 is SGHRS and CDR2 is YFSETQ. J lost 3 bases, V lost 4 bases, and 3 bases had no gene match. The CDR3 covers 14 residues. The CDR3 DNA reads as TGCGCCAGCAGCATAGCGGGGGGTAAAGAGACCCAGTACTTC. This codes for CASSIAGGKETQYF.

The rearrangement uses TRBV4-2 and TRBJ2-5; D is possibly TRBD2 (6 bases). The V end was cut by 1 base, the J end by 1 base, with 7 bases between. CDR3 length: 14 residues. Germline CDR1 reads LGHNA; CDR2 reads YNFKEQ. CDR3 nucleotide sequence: TGTGCCAGCAGCCAAGCAGCGGGCCAAGAGACCCAGTACTTC. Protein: CASSQAAGQETQYF.

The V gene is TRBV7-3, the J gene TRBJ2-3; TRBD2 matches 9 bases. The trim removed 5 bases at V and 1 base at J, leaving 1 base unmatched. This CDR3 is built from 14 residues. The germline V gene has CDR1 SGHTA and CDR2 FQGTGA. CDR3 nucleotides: TGTGCCAGCAGCCGGACTAGCGGCACAGATACGCAGTATTTT. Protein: CASSRTSGTDTQYF.

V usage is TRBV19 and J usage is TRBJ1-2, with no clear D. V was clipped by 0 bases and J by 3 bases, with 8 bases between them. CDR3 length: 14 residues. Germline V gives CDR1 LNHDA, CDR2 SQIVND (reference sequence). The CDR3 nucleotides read TGTGCCAGTAGTATAGATCTAATGGACTATGGCTACACCTTC. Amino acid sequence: CASSIDLMDYGYTF. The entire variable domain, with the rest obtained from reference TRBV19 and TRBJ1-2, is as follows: DGGITQSPKYLFRKEGQNVTLSCEQNLNHDAMYWYRQDPGQGLRLIYYSQIVNDFQKGDIAEGYSVSREKKESFPLTVTSAQKNPTAFYLCASSIDLMDYGYTFGSGTRLTVV.

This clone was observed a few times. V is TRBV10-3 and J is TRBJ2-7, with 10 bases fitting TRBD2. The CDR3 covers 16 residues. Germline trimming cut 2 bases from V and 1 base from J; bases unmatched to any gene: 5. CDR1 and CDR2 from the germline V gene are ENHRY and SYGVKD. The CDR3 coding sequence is TGTGCCATCAGTGAGCGCGTAGCGGGGGGATCCTACGAGCAGTACTTC. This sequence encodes CAISERVAGGSYEQYF.

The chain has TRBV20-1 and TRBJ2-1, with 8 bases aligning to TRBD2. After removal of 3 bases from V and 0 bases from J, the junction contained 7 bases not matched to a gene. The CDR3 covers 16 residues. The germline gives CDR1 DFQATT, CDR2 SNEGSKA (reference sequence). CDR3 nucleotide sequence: TGCAGTGCTAGTAGCGGGGAAGTTAACTCCTACAATGAGCAGTTCTTC. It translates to CSASSGEVNSYNEQFF.

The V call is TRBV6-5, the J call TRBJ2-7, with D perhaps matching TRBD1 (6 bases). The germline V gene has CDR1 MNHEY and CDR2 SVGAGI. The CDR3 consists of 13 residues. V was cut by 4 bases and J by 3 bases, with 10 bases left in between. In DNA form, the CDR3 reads TGTGCCAGCAGTTCAACAGGGTTCTACGAGCAGTACTTC. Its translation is CASSSTGFYEQYF.

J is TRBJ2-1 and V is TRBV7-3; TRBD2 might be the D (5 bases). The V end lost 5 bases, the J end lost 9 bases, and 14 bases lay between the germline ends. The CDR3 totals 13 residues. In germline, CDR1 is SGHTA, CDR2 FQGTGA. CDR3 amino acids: CASSPPGGGEQFF. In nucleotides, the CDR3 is TGTGCCAGCAGCCCCCCCGGTGGAGGTGAGCAGTTCTTC.

The CDR3 region is CASRGAGDSNQPQHF. The CDR3 DNA is TGTGCCAGCAGGGGGGCCGGGGATAGCAATCAGCCCCAGCATTTT. J is TRBJ1-5 and V is TRBV6-6; D perhaps matches TRBD1 (6 bases). V shed 6 bases and J shed 0 bases, with 12 bases lying between them. The CDR3 covers 15 residues. The germline gives CDR1 MNHNY, CDR2 SVGAGI (reference sequence).

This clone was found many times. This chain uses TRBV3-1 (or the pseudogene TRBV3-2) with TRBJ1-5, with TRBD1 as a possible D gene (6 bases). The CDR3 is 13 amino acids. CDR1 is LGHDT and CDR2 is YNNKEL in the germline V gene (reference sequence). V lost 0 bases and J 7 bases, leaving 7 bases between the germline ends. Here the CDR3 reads CASSQDGGQPQHF. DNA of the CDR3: TGTGCCAGCAGCCAAGATGGGGGCCAGCCCCAGCATTTT.

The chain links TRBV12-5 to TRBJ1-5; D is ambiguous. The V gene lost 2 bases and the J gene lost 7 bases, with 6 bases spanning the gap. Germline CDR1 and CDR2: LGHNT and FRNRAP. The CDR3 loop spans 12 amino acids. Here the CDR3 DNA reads TGTGCTAGTGGTTTGCCCTTCCAGCCCCAGCATTTT. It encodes CASGLPFQPQHF.

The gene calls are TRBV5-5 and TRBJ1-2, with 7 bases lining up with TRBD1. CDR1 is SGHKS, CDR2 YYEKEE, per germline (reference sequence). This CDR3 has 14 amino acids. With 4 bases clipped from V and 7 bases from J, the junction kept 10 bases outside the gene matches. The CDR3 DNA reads TGTGCCAGCAGCATCGGGACAGCCCGCGGTGGCTACACCTTC. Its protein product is CASSIGTARGGYTF.

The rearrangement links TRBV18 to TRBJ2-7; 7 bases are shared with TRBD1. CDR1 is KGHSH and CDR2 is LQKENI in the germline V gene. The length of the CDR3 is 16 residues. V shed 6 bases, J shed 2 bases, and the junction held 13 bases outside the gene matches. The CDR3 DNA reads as TGTGCCAGCTCCCCCTTGGGACAGCAGAGAACCTACGAGCAGTACTTC. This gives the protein CASSPLGQQRTYEQYF.

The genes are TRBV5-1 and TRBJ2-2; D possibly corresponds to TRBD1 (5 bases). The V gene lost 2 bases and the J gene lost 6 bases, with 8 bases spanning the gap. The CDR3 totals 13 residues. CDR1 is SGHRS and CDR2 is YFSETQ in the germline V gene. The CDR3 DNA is TGCGCCAGCAGCTTTACAGGATCCGGGGAGCTGTTTTTT. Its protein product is CASSFTGSGELFF.

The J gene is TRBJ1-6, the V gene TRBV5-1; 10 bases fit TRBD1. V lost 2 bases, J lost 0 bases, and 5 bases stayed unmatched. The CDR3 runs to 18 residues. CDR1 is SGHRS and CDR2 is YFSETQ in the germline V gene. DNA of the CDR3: TGCGCCAGCAGCTTAACCGGGACAGGGGTCTCCTATAATTCACCCCTCCACTTT. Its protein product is CASSLTGTGVSYNSPLHF.

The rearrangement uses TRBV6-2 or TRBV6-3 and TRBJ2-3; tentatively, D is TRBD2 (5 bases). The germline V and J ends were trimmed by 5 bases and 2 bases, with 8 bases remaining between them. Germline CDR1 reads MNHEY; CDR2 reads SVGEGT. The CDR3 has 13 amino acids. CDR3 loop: CASSLDYTDTQYF. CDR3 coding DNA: TGTGCCAGCAGTCTTGACTACACAGATACGCAGTATTTT.